The 21 T cell receptor beta chains presented below share a single source sample, sequenced in a study of vaccination and CD4 T cells after COVID-19. Once obtained from cultured CD4+ T cells, the DNA was sequenced using the Oncomine TCR Beta short-read assay. TCRdb analysed the PCR reads with MiXCR anew, one entry per CDR3 protein. This sample has approximately 21,000 distinct CDR3 sequences, with 26% found just once. What these receptors recognize is not known. Treatment indicated: roughly 11-day PBMC culture with coronavirus spike peptide pools or control peptides (ViraFEST assay). The sample taken for sequencing was cultured CD4+ T cells from blood. The receptors derive from a human donor with COVID-19.

This clonotype has more than one count but fewer than ten. The chain recombines TRBV18 with TRBJ1-2; tentative D call: TRBD1 (6 bases). The CDR3 extends over 15 amino acids. V gave up 3 bases and J gave up 3 bases, with 14 bases separating them. Germline assignment: CDR1 KGHSH and CDR2 LQKENI. The CDR3 region has the DNA TGTGCCAGCTCACCGGGTCCGGACAGATACTATGGCTACACCTTC. Its translation: CASSPGPDRYYGYTF.

The chain links TRBV19 to TRBJ2-3; 11 nucleotides agree with TRBD2. The V and J ends lost 8 bases and 4 bases, in that order; junction bases with no gene match: 17. This CDR3 contains 18 residues. CDR1 is LNHDA, CDR2 SQIVND, per germline (reference sequence). CDR3: CASGTGAGTSGPADTQYF. CDR3 in DNA: TGTGCCAGTGGTACTGGGGCCGGGACTAGCGGTCCCGCAGATACGCAGTATTTT.

The chain is built from TRBV9 and TRBJ1-2; the match to TRBD1 covers 7 bases. Per the germline V gene, CDR1 is SGDLS and CDR2 is YYNGEE. The ends lost 7 bases at V and 4 bases at J; junction bases unmatched: 4. This CDR3 is built from 12 residues. The CDR3 nucleotides are TGTGCCAGCCGCGACAGGGCCTATGGCTACACCTTC. As protein: CASRDRAYGYTF.

The chain combines TRBV6-5 with TRBJ1-2; D gene uncertain. Germline CDR1 and CDR2: MNHEY and SVGAGI. Between the trimmed V and J ends, which lost 2 bases and 4 bases, there was a span of 11 bases. The CDR3 has 14 amino acids. This CDR3 is CASSYRDRGYGYTF. CDR3 bases: TGTGCCAGCAGTTACCGCGATCGGGGCTATGGCTACACCTTC.

The chain employs TRBV7-8 and TRBJ2-3, with 12 bases identical to TRBD2. CDR3 length: 16 residues. The germline gives CDR1 SGHVS, CDR2 FQNEAQ. Unmatched junction bases numbered 2, after V lost 2 bases and J lost 2 bases. The CDR3 nucleotides read TGTGCCAGCAGCTTAAGGACTAGCGGGGCCACAGATACGCAGTATTTT. Protein: CASSLRTSGATDTQYF.

This clonotype has a handful of counts. V gene TRBV30 combines with J gene TRBJ2-5, with D unresolved. This CDR3 spans 13 amino acids. V dropped 5 bases and J dropped 5 bases, with 15 bases sitting between them. Germline CDR1 and CDR2: GTSNPN and SVGIG (reference sequence). DNA for the CDR3: TGTGCCTGGGATATATCCTACGCGGAGACCCAGTACTTC. This encodes CAWDISYAETQYF.

This clonotype was counted between two and nine times. The chain combines TRBV7-9 with TRBJ2-4; 9 nucleotides match TRBD1. Germline CDR1 is SEHNR and CDR2 is FQNEAQ (reference sequence). Trimming removed 4 bases from V and 5 bases from J; junction bases left unmatched: 3. The length of the CDR3 is 14 residues. The CDR3 nucleotides are TGTGCCAGCAGCTGGGGACAGGGCGAAAACATTCAGTACTTC. Its protein product is CASSWGQGENIQYF.

This chain joins TRBV5-1 and TRBJ2-7; maybe TRBD2 (6 bases). Germline V gives CDR1 SGHRS, CDR2 YFSETQ. The CDR3 contains 14 residues. V lost 4 bases, J lost 6 bases, and 17 bases lay in between. CDR3 amino acids: CASSPGTEGIEQYF. The CDR3, as DNA: TGCGCCAGCAGCCCCGGGACGGAGGGGATCGAGCAGTACTTC.

As for this clonotype: The germline gene is not matched at one end of the junction; a read error may be the cause. The chain uses TRBV11-3 and TRBJ2-7, with a weak D call TRBD1 (7 bases). The V gene's germline CDR1 is SGHNT and CDR2 YENEEA. The CDR3 consists of 15 residues. The CDR3 protein is CASSRGDGSSYEQYF. The CDR3 coding sequence is TGTGCAAGCAGCAGGGGGGACGGTAGCTCCTACGAGCAGTACTTC.

The chain employs TRBV7-9 and TRBJ2-3, with TRBD1 matching 7 bases. CDR3 length: 17 residues. Trimming took 7 bases from V and 5 from J; bases not matched to a gene: 18. Per germline, CDR1 SEHNR and CDR2 FQNEAQ (reference sequence). CDR3 DNA sequence: TGTGCCAGCAATTACAGGGGCCGCTCCCTGTCCGGAGATACGCAGTATTTT. This encodes CASNYRGRSLSGDTQYF.

The chain carries TRBV7-2 and TRBJ1-6, with 7 nucleotides matching TRBD1. The CDR3 is 14 amino acids. The ends lost 5 bases at V and 5 bases at J; junction bases unmatched: 3. CDR1 and CDR2 (germline): SGHTA, FQGNSA. CDR3 protein: CASSPGQHNSPLHF. CDR3 DNA sequence: TGTGCCAGCAGCCCGGGACAGCATAATTCACCCCTCCACTTT.

The chain recombines TRBV12-3 or TRBV12-4 with TRBJ1-2; D perhaps matches TRBD1 (6 bases). V lost 6 bases and J lost 3, with 14 bases in between. The CDR3 contains 14 residues. CDR3 coding DNA: TGTGCCAGCAGCCCAAATACAGGGTACTATGGCTACACCTTC. This codes for CASSPNTGYYGYTF.

Regarding this clonotype: A read error may produce the germline difference seen at one junction end. The chain couples TRBV3-1 to TRBJ1-5; D is unclear. Germline V gene data show CDR1 as LGHDT and CDR2 as YNNKEL (reference sequence). This CDR3 is 16 amino acids long. This CDR3 is CVSSQESGVGNQPQHF. CDR3 coding DNA: TGTGTCAGCAGCCAAGAGTCCGGGGTCGGGAATCAGCCCCAGCATTTT.

The chain uses TRBV9 and TRBJ1-1; D is undetermined. The germline V gene encodes CDR1 SGDLS and CDR2 YYNGEE. CDR3 size: 15 residues. The V and J ends lost 0 bases and 0 bases respectively, with 9 bases between them. The CDR3 region is CASSVVPDMNTEAFF. The DNA for the CDR3 is TGTGCCAGCAGCGTAGTGCCCGATATGAACACTGAAGCTTTCTTT.

The chain carries TRBV27 and TRBJ2-5; no definite D call. The germline V and J ends were trimmed by 7 bases and 3 bases, with 12 bases remaining between them. CDR3 length: 13 amino acids. CDR1 MNHEY and CDR2 SMNVEV come from the germline V gene (reference sequence). The CDR3, as DNA: TGTGCCAGCAACTTCTCGTCCGAAGAGACCCAGTACTTC. The encoded protein is CASNFSSEETQYF.

This clonotype was seen only a few times. The chain carries TRBV19 and TRBJ1-3, with D unclear. V was shortened by 3 bases and J by 0 bases, with 6 bases between the two germline ends. CDR3 length equals 14 residues. Germline lookup yields CDR1 LNHDA and CDR2 SQIVND (reference sequence). The CDR3 is CASSIPVSGNTIYF. CDR3 DNA sequence: TGTGCCAGTAGTATCCCGGTCTCTGGAAACACCATATATTTT.

The chain carries TRBV10-2 and TRBJ1-6, with D possibly TRBD1 on 5 matching bases. CDR3 length: 18 amino acids. Germline V gives CDR1 WSHSY, CDR2 SAAADI. V was pared by 0 bases and J by 7 bases, with 19 bases between. The CDR3 DNA sequence: TGCGCCAGCAGTGAGTCGGGGCAGGGACGGGCCGGGAATTCACCCCTCCACTTT. Translation gives CASSESGQGRAGNSPLHF.

The genes are TRBV7-2 and TRBJ2-4; TRBD1 matches at 9 bases. Germline CDR1 is SGHTA and CDR2 is FQGNSA. After removal of 5 bases from V and 2 bases from J, the junction contained 13 bases not matched to a gene. The CDR3 length is 18 residues. For the CDR3, the DNA is TGTGCCAGCAGCGACGGGACAGGGTTGGGTGTAACCAAAAACATTCAGTACTTC. Translating it yields CASSDGTGLGVTKNIQYF.

Here the CDR3 reads CAWSVRRGAGLIETQYF. The CDR3 DNA reads TGTGCCTGGAGTGTTCGGCGGGGGGCGGGTTTAATAGAGACCCAGTACTTC. The gene calls are TRBV30 and TRBJ2-5; 8 bases are a match to TRBD2. The CDR3 consists of 17 residues. Germline loops: CDR1 GTSNPN, CDR2 SVGIG (reference sequence). V lost 0 bases to trimming and J lost 4 bases; unmatched junction nucleotides: 13.

This clonotype came up a few times. This chain uses TRBV30 with TRBJ2-6; no firm D call. Germline CDR1 and CDR2: GTSNPN and SVGIG (reference sequence). The V gene lost 7 bases and the J gene lost 2 bases, with 9 bases spanning the gap. The CDR3 totals 13 residues. Written as DNA, the CDR3 is TGTGCCTCTGATCCAGCTGGGGCCAACGTCCTGACTTTC. This encodes CASDPAGANVLTF.

This clonotype turned up a few times. This rearrangement joins TRBV30 to TRBJ1-3; D might be TRBD1 (5 bases). The germline CDR1 and CDR2 sequences are GTSNPN and SVGIG (reference sequence). Trimming shortened V by 1 base and J by 2 bases, and 12 bases separated the two germline ends. The CDR3 sequence is 15 residues long. CDR3 amino acids: CAWSDSGGAGNTIYF. In DNA, the CDR3 is TGTGCCTGGAGTGATTCCGGGGGGGCTGGAAACACCATATATTTT.